The 2 T cell receptor beta chains below come from one sample, sequenced in a study of blood T cell repertoires in COVID-19. TCRdb's table, derived via immunoSEQ multiplex PCR, lists solely in-frame clones and lacks some. The table lists under 250,000 clones, roughly 80% of them singletons. The sample consisted of peripheral blood. The source is a woman in her sixties with acute or convalescent COVID-19.

The CDR3 DNA reads as TGTGCCAGCAGCAACAGGGCTGGGGCCAACGTCCTGACTTTC. Protein product: CASSNRAGANVLTF. The rearrangement joins TRBV6-4 to TRBJ2-6; tentatively, D is TRBD1 (6 bases). Trimming stripped 6 bases from V and 2 bases from J, with 8 bases between. Germline CDR1 MRHNA, CDR2 SNTAGT. This CDR3 has 14 amino acids.

The genes are TRBV19 and TRBJ1-1; 10 bases fit TRBD1. The CDR3 is 16 amino acids. Germline assignment: CDR1 LNHDA and CDR2 SQIVND (reference sequence). J was trimmed by 5 bases and V by 5 bases; bases with no gene match: 11. The CDR3 bases are TGTGCCAGTAGTGGGACAGGGGCCAGAGGTGTGACTGAAGCTTTCTTT. It encodes CASSGTGARGVTEAFF.